Reported below is one T cell receptor beta chain. Antigen: not known. The data belong to a study of vaccination effects on CD4 cells after COVID-19. Overall study context: As their vaccination, participants received two doses of either BNT162b2 or mRNA-1273.

Germline CDR1 and CDR2: MNHNS and SASEGT. The CDR3 extends over 15 amino acids. V was pared by 2 bases and J by 5 bases, with 14 bases between. ViraFEST used viral peptide pools to expand antigen-specific CD4+ T cells before sequencing. The authors isolated CD4+ T cells after nine to eleven days of culture. Cultures of under 2.5 million PBMC per well contained around 10 IU/ml IL-2 plus 10 ug/ml peptides. Sequenced by immunoSEQ multiplex PCR; TCRdb stores in-frame clones only, minus some. The table records about 61,000 clones, about four fifths of them present only once. This rearrangement joins TRBV6-1 to TRBJ2-3; D may correspond to TRBD1 or TRBD2 (5 bases each). The sequencing here drew on CD4+ T cells from PBMCs cultured with HCoV-229E spike peptides, taken before COVID-19 vaccination. The TCR comes from a human donor who received a COVID-19 vaccine. The DNA of the CDR3 is TGTGCCAGCAGTGAAAGGATCTTTGGGGGAGATACGCAGTATTTT. This gives the protein CASSERIFGGDTQYF.